This paragraph reports one T cell receptor (beta chain). Source study methods: Reference gene primer amplification gave nucleated cell count estimates. The data were produced by immunoSEQ multiplex PCR, yet TCRdb's version contains in-frame clones alone and is incomplete. For V, J and clone size, that table is used; D and trimming come from the DNA. Of about 200,000 clones listed, roughly 80% are singletons. The CDR3 sequence is 16 residues long. The germline V gene encodes CDR1 SGHRS and CDR2 YFSETQ. V lost 4 bases, J lost 7 bases, and 18 bases lay in between. This sample was taken from a study of blood T cell repertoires in COVID-19. In the study overall: Sites in the United States, Italy and Spain provided acute and convalescent COVID-19 samples.

Those enrolled in Seattle joined during active infection and were followed longitudinally afterward. The source material was peripheral blood. This TCR came from a man aged 55 to 70 with COVID-19, enrolled during active disease. This rearrangement joins TRBV5-1 to TRBJ1-6; D gene uncertain. The CDR3 sequence: CASSPNLRSENSPLHF. DNA for the CDR3: TGCGCCAGCAGCCCCAATCTAAGGAGTGAAAATTCACCCCTCCACTTT.